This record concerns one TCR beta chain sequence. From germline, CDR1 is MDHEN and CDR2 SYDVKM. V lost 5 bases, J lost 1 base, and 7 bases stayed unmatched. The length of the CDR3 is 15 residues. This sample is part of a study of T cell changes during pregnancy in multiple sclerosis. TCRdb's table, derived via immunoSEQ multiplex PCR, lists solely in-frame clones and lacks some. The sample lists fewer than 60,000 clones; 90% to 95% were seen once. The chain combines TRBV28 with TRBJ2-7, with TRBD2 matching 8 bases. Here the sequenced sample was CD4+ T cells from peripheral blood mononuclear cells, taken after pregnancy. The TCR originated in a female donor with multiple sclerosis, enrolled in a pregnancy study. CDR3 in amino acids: CASSRSGTRSYEQYF. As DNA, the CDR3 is TGTGCCAGCAGTCGTAGCGGGACTCGATCCTACGAGCAGTACTTC.